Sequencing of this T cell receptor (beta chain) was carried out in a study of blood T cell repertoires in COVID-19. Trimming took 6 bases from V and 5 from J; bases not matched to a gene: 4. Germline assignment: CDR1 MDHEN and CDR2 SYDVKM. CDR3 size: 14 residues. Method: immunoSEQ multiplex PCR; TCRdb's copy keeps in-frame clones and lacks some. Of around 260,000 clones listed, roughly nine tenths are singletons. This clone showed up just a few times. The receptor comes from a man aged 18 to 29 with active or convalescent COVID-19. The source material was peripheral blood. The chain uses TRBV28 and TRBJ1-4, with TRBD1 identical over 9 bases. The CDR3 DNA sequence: TGTGCCAGCAGGTTGACAGGGGGAAATGAAAAACTGTTTTTT. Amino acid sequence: CASRLTGGNEKLFF. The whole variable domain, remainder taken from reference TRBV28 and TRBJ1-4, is DVKVTQSSRYLVKRTGEKVFLECVQDMDHENMFWYRQDPGLGLRLIYFSYDVKMKEKGDIPEGYSVSREKKERFSLILESASTNQTSMYLCASRLTGGNEKLFFGSGTQLSVL.